This entry lists 31 T cell receptor beta chains sequenced from one sample in a study of CD8 T cells in ankylosing spondylitis. TCRdb re-called the 5' RACE reads through MiXCR, storing one row per CDR3 protein. The sample includes 35,000 to 45,000 distinct CDR3 sequences, more than 9.5% of them seen just once. The specimen was blood, either unsorted or a sorted T cell fraction (not recorded which). The receptors stem from a male donor with ankylosing spondylitis or in good health (not recorded which).

This clonotype was seen ten or more times. V gene TRBV2 combines with J gene TRBJ2-7, with a tentative D call TRBD1 (7 bases). The CDR3 has 16 residues. The germline V gene encodes CDR1 SNHLY and CDR2 FYNNEI. V was pared by 3 bases and J by 6 bases, with 21 bases between. The CDR3 region is CASSDSAGTVRGEQYF. In DNA, the CDR3 is TGTGCCAGCAGTGATTCCGCGGGGACAGTACGAGGCGAGCAGTACTTC.

This clonotype was seen only a few times. The rearrangement uses TRBV19 and TRBJ2-1; TRBD1 is a possible D gene (6 bases). V gave up 4 bases and J gave up 4 bases, with 11 bases separating them. CDR1 is LNHDA, CDR2 SQIVND, per germline (reference sequence). CDR3 length equals 14 residues. The CDR3 here is CASSTLDRYNEQFF. In DNA, the CDR3 is TGTGCCAGTAGTACCCTGGACAGATACAATGAGCAGTTCTTC.

Notes on this clonotype: The junction does not match germline at one end; this may be a read error. This chain connects TRBV7-2 to TRBJ1-5; the match to TRBD1 covers 7 bases. The CDR3 has 15 residues. CDR1 SGHTA and CDR2 FQGNSA come from the germline V gene. The CDR3 loop is CASSFSGGSNQPQHF. The CDR3, as DNA: TGTGCCAGCAGCTTCTCAGGGGGTAGCAATCAACCCCAGCATTTT.

In its sample, this clonotype was seen many times. The gene calls are TRBV25-1 and TRBJ2-5; D is unclear. From germline, CDR1 is MGHDK and CDR2 SYGVNS. V lost 4 bases and J 2 bases, leaving 8 bases between the germline ends. This CDR3 is built from 13 residues. The DNA of the CDR3 is TGTGCCAGCAGTGTACCCCCACAAGAGACCCAGTACTTC. Translating it yields CASSVPPQETQYF.

Concerning this clonotype itself: Likely a read error: the CDR3 ends without its conserved phenylalanine or tryptophan. The chain couples TRBV5-1 to TRBJ1-1; D is perhaps TRBD1 (5 bases). V was pared by 0 bases and J by 6 bases, with 12 bases between. Germline CDR1 and CDR2: SGHRS and YFSETQ. The CDR3 length is 14 residues. The CDR3 here is CASSLGGWTPEAFS. In DNA, the CDR3 is TGCGCCAGCAGCTTGGGGGGCTGGACACCTGAAGCTTTCTCT.

The chain links TRBV7-9 to TRBJ2-7, with D perhaps matching TRBD2 (5 bases). CDR1 and CDR2 (germline): SEHNR, FQNEAQ (reference sequence). V lost 3 bases, J lost 4 bases, and 10 bases lay in between. CDR3 length: 13 residues. The DNA of the CDR3 is TGTGCCAGCAGCTTTGAGGGCCTATACGAGCAGTACTTC. Protein sequence: CASSFEGLYEQYF.

This clonotype was detected a few times. This sequence joins TRBV28 and TRBJ2-3; D gene unclear. Trimming pared 3 bases from V and 6 bases from J, leaving 4 bases between. CDR1 and CDR2 (germline): MDHEN, SYDVKM. The CDR3 sequence is 11 residues long. The CDR3 DNA follows: TGTGCCAGCAGTTTTATGGATACGCAGTATTTT. This translates into CASSFMDTQYF.

This clonotype was counted at least ten times. The chain is built from TRBV27 and TRBJ2-7; 13 bases are a match to TRBD2. V trimming: 3 bases; J trimming: 3 bases; junction bases outside the gene matches: 5. The CDR3 extends over 16 amino acids. The germline V gene encodes CDR1 MNHEY and CDR2 SMNVEV (reference sequence). The CDR3 sequence: CASSFLGTSGIYEQYF. The CDR3 DNA follows: TGTGCCAGCAGTTTCCTCGGGACTAGCGGGATCTACGAGCAGTACTTC.

The chain carries TRBV7-7 and TRBJ2-5, with 7 positions matching TRBD2. From germline, CDR1 is SSHAT and CDR2 FNYEAQ (reference sequence). The CDR3 loop spans 14 amino acids. Trimming cost V 2 bases and J 3 bases; bases outside gene matches: 3. CDR3 protein: CASSLNAGEETQYF. The CDR3, as DNA: TGTGCCAGCAGCTTAAATGCGGGGGAAGAGACCCAGTACTTC.

This clonotype is judged medium-sized. The chain couples TRBV7-2 to TRBJ2-7; TRBD2 matches at 14 bases. The CDR3 is 15 amino acids. With V trimmed by 5 bases and J by 5 bases, 5 bases remained unmatched. The germline V gene encodes CDR1 SGHTA and CDR2 FQGNSA. Written as DNA, the CDR3 is TGTGCCAGCAGCCCTGGACTAGCGGGGGGAAACGAGCAGTACTTC. Translating gives CASSPGLAGGNEQYF.

The CDR3 region is CASSLGGEQFF. The CDR3 DNA reads as TGCGCCAGCAGCTTGGGTGGTGAGCAGTTCTTC. This sequence joins TRBV5-1 and TRBJ2-1; D gene uncertain. This CDR3 comprises 11 residues. The V gene lost 0 bases and the J gene lost 9 bases, with 4 bases spanning the gap. Germline V gene data show CDR1 as SGHRS and CDR2 as YFSETQ.

At least ten counts were recorded for this clonotype. The gene calls are TRBV28 and TRBJ2-3; D not resolved. The V end lost 6 bases, the J end lost 4 bases, and 8 bases lay between the germline ends. Germline V lookup: CDR1 MDHEN, CDR2 SYDVKM. CDR3 length: 12 residues. The CDR3 bases are TGTGCCAGCAGCACCCTCCCAGATACGCAGTATTTT. It specifies CASSTLPDTQYF.

The table lists this clonotype with a few counts. V usage is TRBV30 and J usage is TRBJ2-2; D tentatively fits TRBD1 or TRBD2 (5 bases each). In germline, CDR1 is GTSNPN, CDR2 SVGIG (reference sequence). The CDR3 sequence is 12 residues long. V was shortened by 3 bases and J by 3 bases, with 5 bases between the two germline ends. The CDR3 region is CAWRGDTGELFF. CDR3 bases: TGTGCCTGGAGGGGGGACACCGGGGAGCTGTTTTTT.

The table lists this clonotype with many counts. This chain connects TRBV27 to TRBJ2-1, with TRBD1 matching over 9 bases. V was pared by 4 bases and J by 9 bases, with 7 bases of the junction left unmatched. There are 14 residues in the CDR3. From germline, CDR1 is MNHEY and CDR2 SMNVEV (reference sequence). The CDR3 sequence: CASSSGTGYREQFF. CDR3 sequence (DNA): TGTGCCAGCAGTTCCGGGACAGGGTATCGTGAGCAGTTCTTC.

The table lists this clonotype with many counts. J is TRBJ2-7 and V is TRBV6-1; 7 bases line up with TRBD1. Germline CDR1 reads MNHNS; CDR2 reads SASEGT. The CDR3 is 12 residues long. With 7 bases clipped from V and 13 bases from J, the junction kept 13 bases outside the gene matches. This chain's CDR3 is CASTPGQSFNYF. CDR3 coding DNA: TGTGCCAGCACTCCGGGACAGAGTTTTAATTACTTC.

Ten or more counts support this clonotype. The J gene is TRBJ1-2, the V gene TRBV14; unclear D gene. The ends were cut back, 6 bases at V and 8 bases at J, with 16 bases in the middle. This CDR3 contains 13 residues. Looked up from germline, CDR1 is SGHDN and CDR2 is FVKESK. The CDR3 is CASSPSTTRGYTF. In nucleotides, the CDR3 is TGTGCCAGCAGTCCTTCTACGACAAGGGGCTACACCTTC. Drawing the rest from reference TRBV14 and TRBJ1-2, the complete variable domain is EAGVTQFPSHSVIEKGQTVTLRCDPISGHDNLYWYRRVMGKEIKFLLHFVKESKQDESGMPNNRFLAERTGGTYSTLKVQPAELEDSGVYFCASSPSTTRGYTFGSGTRLTVV.

This clonotype was detected many times. The J gene is TRBJ2-3, the V gene TRBV5-1; 8 positions match TRBD2. J lost 1 base, V lost 4 bases, and 2 bases had no gene match. Germline V gene lookup returns CDR1 SGHRS and CDR2 YFSETQ. CDR3 length: 14 amino acids. As DNA, the CDR3 is TGCGCCAGCAGCGAGACTAGCGGCACAGATACGCAGTATTTT. Protein: CASSETSGTDTQYF.

This clonotype occurred a few times. The chain recombines TRBV6-4 with TRBJ1-1; maybe TRBD1 (5 bases). CDR1 is MRHNA, CDR2 SNTAGT, per germline. V was trimmed by 7 bases and J by 1 base, leaving 13 bases between them. CDR3 length: 14 amino acids. The CDR3 DNA is TGTGCCAGCATGGCCAGGGCTCCGAACACTGAAGCTTTCTTT. It specifies CASMARAPNTEAFF.

This clonotype was seen many times. V and J are TRBV27 and TRBJ2-2; weak D call: TRBD1 (5 bases). The CDR3 consists of 16 residues. Trimming left V 7 bases short and J 4 bases short, with 19 bases between. In germline, CDR1 is MNHEY, CDR2 SMNVEV (reference sequence). The CDR3 sequence: CASTSDRGVGTGELFF. CDR3 DNA: TGTGCCAGCACCTCAGACAGAGGTGTAGGCACCGGGGAGCTGTTTTTT.

Concerning this clonotype: A much bigger clone sits one base away, suggesting this may be a read error. V usage is TRBV29-1 and J usage is TRBJ1-1; unclear D gene. CDR1 is SQVTM, CDR2 ANQGSEA, per germline. V was shortened by 5 bases and J by 2 bases, with 15 bases between the two germline ends. CDR3 length: 14 amino acids. The CDR3 spells CSVRLTVSNTEAFF. The CDR3 DNA is TGCAGCGTTAGACTCACAGTGTCAAACACTGAAGCTTTCTTT.

This clonotype occurred many times. The CDR3 coding sequence is TGCAGTGCTACTGAGGGGGCAGGGTATGGCTACACCTTC. Its translation is CSATEGAGYGYTF. The chain links TRBV20-1 to TRBJ1-2, with 7 bases that match TRBD1. V was pared by 4 bases and J by 5 bases, with 7 bases of the junction left unmatched. In germline, CDR1 is DFQATT, CDR2 SNEGSKA (reference sequence). There are 13 residues in the CDR3.

This clonotype appeared a few times. The J gene is TRBJ1-2, the V gene TRBV3-1; tentative D call: TRBD1 (5 bases). The V and J ends lost 0 bases and 7 bases respectively, with 15 bases between them. The CDR3 runs 15 residues. Per the germline V gene, CDR1 is LGHDT and CDR2 is YNNKEL (reference sequence). For the CDR3, the DNA is TGTGCCAGCAGCCAAGATGCCTCCGGGGCGGGTGGCTACACCTTC. It encodes CASSQDASGAGGYTF.

The J gene is TRBJ1-4, the V gene TRBV28; D uncertain. The germline V gene encodes CDR1 MDHEN and CDR2 SYDVKM. Trimming removed 2 bases at V and 8 bases at J, with 21 bases between. The CDR3 contains 17 residues. The CDR3 nucleotides are TGTGCCAGCAGTTTAGTCCGCTACACGGGCAGAGAGGAAAAACTGTTTTTT. The encoded protein is CASSLVRYTGREEKLFF.

This clonotype has at least ten counts. The rearrangement joins TRBV5-1 to TRBJ2-5; D possibly corresponds to TRBD1 (6 bases). The CDR3 totals 16 residues. V lost 4 bases to trimming and J lost 0 bases, with 16 bases between them. The V gene's germline CDR1 is SGHRS and CDR2 YFSETQ. The CDR3: CASSLQPGQNQETQYF. The DNA of the CDR3 is TGCGCCAGCAGCCTCCAACCTGGACAGAACCAAGAGACCCAGTACTTC.

Ten or more counts support this clonotype. This sequence joins TRBV29-1 and TRBJ2-3, with TRBD1 identical over 11 bases. Germline V gene sequence: CDR1 SQVTM, CDR2 ANQGSEA. CDR3 length: 14 residues. V shed 7 bases, J shed 3 bases, and the junction held 6 bases outside the gene matches. The CDR3 spells CSAGQGVGTDTQYF. CDR3 in DNA: TGCAGCGCGGGACAGGGGGTGGGGACAGATACGCAGTATTTT.

The chain carries TRBV28 and TRBJ2-3, with 9 bases matching TRBD1. J lost 9 bases, V lost 5 bases, and 9 bases had no gene match. Germline CDR1 and CDR2: MDHEN and SYDVKM. This CDR3 spans 14 amino acids. Here the CDR3 reads CASSSRTGVATQYF. CDR3 nucleotide sequence: TGTGCCAGCAGTAGCCGGACAGGGGTTGCCACGCAGTATTTT. Drawing the rest from reference TRBV28 and TRBJ2-3, the complete variable domain is DVKVTQSSRYLVKRTGEKVFLECVQDMDHENMFWYRQDPGLGLRLIYFSYDVKMKEKGDIPEGYSVSREKKERFSLILESASTNQTSMYLCASSSRTGVATQYFGPGTRLTVL.

The CDR3 is CASSEYGSAQARVSNQPQHF. The CDR3 DNA is TGTGCCAGCAGTGAATACGGCTCGGCTCAAGCGCGAGTGAGCAATCAGCCCCAGCATTTT. The chain recombines TRBV2 with TRBJ1-5; D gene unclear. Looked up from germline, CDR1 is SNHLY and CDR2 is FYNNEI. This CDR3 region has 20 residues. V lost 2 bases and J lost 1, with 24 bases in between. Complete variable domain (other parts from reference TRBV2 and TRBJ1-5): EPEVTQTPSHQVTQMGQEVILRCVPISNHLYFYWYRQILGQKVEFLVSFYNNEISEKSEIFDDQFSVERPDGSNFTLKIRSTKLEDSAMYFCASSEYGSAQARVSNQPQHFGDGTRLSIL.

In this sample, this clonotype turned up many times. The chain is built from TRBV5-1 and TRBJ2-5; 8 bases line up with TRBD2. There are 15 residues in the CDR3. V lost 4 bases and J lost 5; bases outside the gene matches: 10. Germline values: CDR1 SGHRS, CDR2 YFSETQ. CDR3 in DNA: TGCGCCAGCAGCGTAGATGGACTAGCTGGCGAGACCCAGTACTTC. Its protein product is CASSVDGLAGETQYF.

For this clonotype: Given a much more abundant clone one base away, this may be a read error. The rearrangement links TRBV12-3 or TRBV12-4 to TRBJ2-3, with D uncertain. The CDR3 is 14 residues long. Here the CDR3 reads CVSTVSRKEDTQYF. In DNA form, the CDR3 reads TGTGTCAGCACTGTGTCCCGGAAGGAAGATACGCAGTATTTT.

This clonotype was seen many times. The V call is TRBV25-1, the J call TRBJ1-5; D is possibly TRBD1 (6 bases). CDR1 is MGHDK and CDR2 is SYGVNS in the germline V gene. The CDR3 extends over 16 amino acids. V dropped 1 base and J dropped 3 bases, with 13 bases sitting between them. Here the CDR3 DNA reads TGTGCCAGCAGTGAATCACAGGGTTATAACAATCAGCCCCAGCATTTT. Encoded protein: CASSESQGYNNQPQHF.

This clonotype has only a few counts. The chain is built from TRBV18 and TRBJ2-7; D gene unclear. V was trimmed by 6 bases and J by 2 bases, leaving 5 bases between them. This CDR3 spans 11 amino acids. The V gene's germline CDR1 is KGHSH and CDR2 LQKENI. CDR3: CASSPTYEQYF. DNA of the CDR3: TGTGCCAGCTCTCCGACCTACGAGCAGTACTTC.